Below are 11 T cell receptor beta chains sequenced from a single sample in a study of T-cell memory formation after mild COVID-19. TCRdb ran MiXCR on the 5' RACE reads and lists one entry per CDR3 protein. The top ten clones hold around 28% of a sample with some 150,000 distinct CDR3 sequences, 13% to 15% of them seen once. Material: PBMCs or a T cell subset sorted from them (not recorded which). These receptors came from an adult woman who had mild COVID-19 (a few samples of this study predate the infection). Cell type and time point are not known.

This sequence joins TRBV15 and TRBJ2-7; the D is unclear. Trimming took off 0 bases at V and 2 bases at J, with 8 bases between the two ends. This CDR3 region has 14 residues. Germline loops: CDR1 LNHNV, CDR2 YYDKDF (reference sequence). In DNA, the CDR3 is TGTGCCACCAGCAGAGATCGTGAAACCTACGAGCAGTACTTC. This sequence encodes CATSRDRETYEQYF. Looking up the rest from reference TRBV15 and TRBJ2-7 gives the full variable domain: DAMVIQNPRYQVTQFGKPVTLSCSQTLNHNVMYWYQQKSSQAPKLLFHYYDKDFNNEADTPDNFQSRRPNTSFCFLDIRSPGLGDTAMYLCATSRDRETYEQYFGPGTRLTVT.

V and J are TRBV12-3 or TRBV12-4 and TRBJ2-1, with 9 bases that match TRBD2. This CDR3 contains 15 residues. V was clipped by 4 bases and J by 3 bases; unmatched bases: 4. The CDR3 protein is CASSWLAGLYNEQFF. The CDR3 DNA reads TGTGCCAGCAGTTGGCTAGCGGGACTCTACAATGAGCAGTTCTTC.

The chain couples TRBV4-1 to TRBJ1-1; D gene unclear. The germline V gene encodes CDR1 MGHRA and CDR2 YSYEKL. This CDR3 is built from 13 residues. V lost 7 bases and J 7 bases, leaving 16 bases between the germline ends. CDR3 DNA: TGCGCCAGCATCCGTTCGACGGCCCGTGAAGCTTTCTTT. This codes for CASIRSTAREAFF.

This clonotype was seen only a few times. The chain recombines TRBV14 with TRBJ2-3; D gene uncertain. The CDR3 contains 14 residues. Germline CDR1 is SGHDN and CDR2 is FVKESK. The germline V and J ends were trimmed by 3 bases and 5 bases, with 12 bases remaining between them. The CDR3 DNA reads TGTGCCAGCAGCCAGTGGCTTAGACAAGATACGCAGTATTTT. This codes for CASSQWLRQDTQYF.

This clonotype was seen a few times. The genes are TRBV6-4 and TRBJ1-1, with D possibly matching TRBD1 (5 bases). The V end was cut by 4 bases, the J end by 10 bases, with 16 bases between. In germline, CDR1 is MRHNA, CDR2 SNTAGT. This CDR3 comprises 13 residues. The CDR3 DNA is TGTGCCAGCAGTGGAGGAGGTGCCCAGGGAGCTTTCTTT. Translated, it gives CASSGGGAQGAFF.

CDR3: CASRPGQEWWGGNTIYF. CDR3 DNA sequence: TGTGCCAGCAGACCGGGACAGGAGTGGTGGGGAGGAAACACCATATATTTT. The genes are TRBV12-3 or TRBV12-4 and TRBJ1-3, with 8 bases that match TRBD1. The CDR3 extends over 17 amino acids. The V and J ends lost 6 bases and 4 bases, in that order; junction bases with no gene match: 14.

The V call is TRBV7-8, the J call TRBJ2-2; 8 positions agree with TRBD1. Germline CDR1 SGHVS, CDR2 FQNEAQ. The CDR3 contains 17 residues. The ends lost 2 bases at V and 1 base at J; junction bases unmatched: 6. The DNA of the CDR3 is TGTGCCAGCAGCTTAAGGGGACAGGTCCTGAACACCGGGGAGCTGTTTTTT. This gives the protein CASSLRGQVLNTGELFF.

The chain employs TRBV27 and TRBJ2-7; 11 bases fit TRBD2. This CDR3 contains 15 residues. Trimming took 7 bases from V and 7 from J; bases not matched to a gene: 12. From germline, CDR1 is MNHEY and CDR2 SMNVEV (reference sequence). The CDR3 is CASTSELAGVEEQYF. CDR3 nucleotide sequence: TGTGCCAGCACTTCGGAACTAGCGGGAGTGGAGGAGCAGTACTTC.

This clonotype has just a few counts. This sequence joins TRBV5-1 and TRBJ2-1, with 7 bases matching TRBD2. Losses at the gene ends were 0 bases for V and 0 bases for J; bases not matched to a gene: 3. The germline gives CDR1 SGHRS, CDR2 YFSETQ. The length of the CDR3 is 16 residues. CDR3 nucleotides: TGCGCCAGCAGCTTGGCCGGGGGGACCTCCTACAATGAGCAGTTCTTC. Translation gives CASSLAGGTSYNEQFF.

This rearrangement joins TRBV7-8 to TRBJ2-5; 12 bases are a match to TRBD2. The CDR3 is made up of 15 amino acids. Losses at the gene ends were 5 bases for V and 5 bases for J; bases not matched to a gene: 6. Germline CDR1 and CDR2: SGHVS and FQNEAQ. CDR3 bases: TGTGCCAGCAGCCCTAGCGGGAGGGCCAGGGAGACCCAGTACTTC. Translation gives CASSPSGRARETQYF.

This clonotype was counted only a few times. This chain connects TRBV15 to TRBJ2-7; 9 bases fit TRBD1. Germline values: CDR1 LNHNV, CDR2 YYDKDF (reference sequence). This CDR3 comprises 15 residues. V lost 2 bases to trimming and J lost 3 bases; unmatched junction nucleotides: 5. The CDR3 sequence is CATSRRTGERYEQYF. Written as DNA, the CDR3 is TGTGCCACCAGCAGAAGGACAGGGGAACGCTACGAGCAGTACTTC. The full variable domain, rest sourced from reference TRBV15 and TRBJ2-7, is DAMVIQNPRYQVTQFGKPVTLSCSQTLNHNVMYWYQQKSSQAPKLLFHYYDKDFNNEADTPDNFQSRRPNTSFCFLDIRSPGLGDTAMYLCATSRRTGERYEQYFGPGTRLTVT.